This paragraph reports one T cell receptor (beta chain). Its antigen target is currently unknown. No much larger clone is present one base from it, and per-base qualities are unavailable. The V end loses 3 bases and the J end loses 9 bases, and a stretch of 20 bases separates them. Per the germline V gene, ENHRY is the CDR1 and SYGVKD is the CDR2. There are 15 amino acids in the CDR3, from cysteine to phenylalanine inclusive. Only the CDR3 part of the read is kept: 45 bases, read in frame from the first base. TCRbeta CDR3 regions were amplified from genomic DNA using the immunoSEQ Assay, a bias-controlled multiplex PCR. As for the original processing: Within the assay, amplification of reference gene primers was used to estimate how many nucleated cells each sample contained. To quantify the absolute abundance of each unique TCRbeta CDR3 rearrangement, sequence reads were collapsed and filtered. For each sample, productive Simpson clonality was calculated as the square root of Simpson's diversity index over productive rearrangements. TCRdb stores this immuneACCESS table with in-frame sequences only. Part of the clones is absent; in the studies checked, under half of the shortfall reflects unresolved V genes, and no reason is known for the rest. The V and J calls and clone size come from that table; D and trimming were worked out from the DNA. A total of about 88,000 clones appear in this sample, roughly 84% of them only once. Roughly 14% of the sample comes from the top ten.

Each collaborating institution followed its own protocols to collect whole blood in K2EDTA tubes. Collaborator samples were shipped for TCRbeta analysis as frozen whole blood, isolated PBMCs, or DNA extracted from either sample type. These data come from a study of blood T cell repertoires in COVID-19 (dated by TCRdb to the early 2020s). Notes on the research overall: Collaborator samples came from the United States, Italy and Spain and covered acute and convalescent phases of COVID-19. The material from the prospective study consisted of cDNA or gDNA derived from T cells, B-cell-depleted T cells, or PBMCs. The dataset comprised deeply sampled blood TCRbeta repertoires from subjects exposed to, actively infected with, or recovered from COVID-19. The repertoires were released in a freely available public database intended as a resource for research on the immune response to SARS-CoV-2. Samples came from the ongoing ImmuneRACE study (first 160 participants) plus 1,254 subjects from 6 global collaborators. Sample metadata almost always included a de-identified subject ID, COVID-19 status, age in years and sex. Where available, HLA class I and class II types were obtained from metadata supplied by the sample provider rather than from assay-based typing.

What the work shows at the level of the full study, not this receptor alone: Clinical and demographic metadata were provided uncurated, with the amount varying by source and participant.

Recombination linked TRBV10-3 to TRBJ1-2; TRBD1 could be the D gene, as 6 bases match. The sequence was collected from a woman in her 70s with acute or convalescent COVID-19. Sample: peripheral blood. Here the CDR3 is given as CAISEREKRGKSYTF. The DNA is as follows: TGTGCCATCAGTGAACGGGAAAAGAGGGGGAAAAGCTACACCTTC.